A single T cell receptor (beta chain) is shown here with its context. The ends lost 4 bases at V and 4 bases at J; junction bases unmatched: 4. The CDR3 is 15 residues long. CDR1 is SGHRS, CDR2 YFSETQ, per germline. Assay: immunoSEQ multiplex PCR; the TCRdb copy retains only in-frame clones and omits some. The sample yields some 80,000 clones, almost 90% seen once. These data belong to a study of blood T cell repertoires in COVID-19. About the study: COVID-19 samples, acute and convalescent, were from the United States, Italy and Spain. T cells, B-cell-depleted T cells, or PBMCs provided the cDNA or gDNA that served as material.

This clonotype was obtained from a human donor in a cohort sampled during active COVID-19. J is TRBJ2-2 and V is TRBV5-1; 10 nucleotides match TRBD1. The material sequenced was peripheral blood. In nucleotides, the CDR3 is TGCGCCAGCAGCCTGCGGACAGGGGGCACCGGGGAGCTGTTTTTT. Its protein is CASSLRTGGTGELFF.